The rows below give T cell receptor beta chains drawn from one sample of a study of T cells in Graves' hyperthyroidism and ophthalmopathy. TCRdb independently ran MiXCR on the multiplex PCR reads; one entry per CDR3 protein. In the table there are fewer than 550,000 distinct CDR3 sequences, less than 20% of which are singletons. Sequences were obtained from blood. The receptors here all came from a woman aged 18-29 years with Graves' hyperthyroidism. Each CDR3 is given with its conserved first and last residue. D genes are given only for firm matches. Clone size is shown for a subset of rows, as once, few, many or a class of expanded clone.

v_call	d_call	clone_size	j_call	cdr3_nt	cdr3_aa
TRBV20-1	-	-	TRBJ2-5	TGCAGTGCAAACAGGAGGGAGACCCAGTACTTC	CSANRRETQYF
TRBV11-2	-	-	TRBJ2-5	TGTGCCAGCAGCTTACACGGGACCTCGACGACCCAGTACTTC	CASSLHGTSTTQYF
TRBV4-1	-	-	TRBJ1-2	TGCGCCAGCAGCCAAGAAAAGGGGCCCTATGGCTACACCTTC	CASSQEKGPYGYTF
TRBV7-2	-	few	TRBJ2-2	TGTGCCAGCAGCTTAAATGACAGGGCGGGGACCGGGGAGCTGTTTTTT	CASSLNDRAGTGELFF
TRBV9	-	many	TRBJ2-7	TGTGCCAGCAGCTCGGGGGACAGCGATTACGAGCAGTACTTC	CASSSGDSDYEQYF
TRBV29-1	TRBD2	many	TRBJ2-7	TGCAGCGTTGAGAATTTGGGAGCTAGCGGGAGCGAGCAGTACTTC	CSVENLGASGSEQYF
TRBV28	TRBD1	many	TRBJ2-7	TGTGCCAGCAGTTTAATCTCAGGGGGTGAAGGCGAGCAGTACTTC	CASSLISGGEGEQYF
TRBV29-1	-	many	TRBJ1-1	TGCAGCGTTATTGGGTCCCCCGGGAACACTGAAGCTTTCTTT	CSVIGSPGNTEAFF
TRBV2	-	many	TRBJ2-3	TGTGCCAGCACTCCTGGACTGCTTCTTACGCAGTATTTT	CASTPGLLLTQYF
TRBV12-3/TRBV12-4	TRBD2	many	TRBJ2-1	TGTGCCAGCAGGCCGACTAGCGGCCTCTACAATGAGCAGTTCTTC	CASRPTSGLYNEQFF
TRBV10-3	-	-	TRBJ2-7	TGTGCCATCAGTGACCCCGGTTTAGCAATTCATTCGGGCTACGAGCAGTACTTC	CAISDPGLAIHSGYEQYF
TRBV10-1	-	many	TRBJ2-3	TGCGCCAGCAGTCGAGCTTCCACGACCACCACAGATACGCAGTATTTT	CASSRASTTTTDTQYF
TRBV11-3	TRBD1	many	TRBJ2-7	TGTACCAGCAGCTTAGACGGGACAGTGGACGAGCAGTACTTC	CTSSLDGTVDEQYF
TRBV15	-	-	TRBJ1-5	TGTGCCACCAGCAGCTATACATCGCATCAGCCCCAGCATTTT	CATSSYTSHQPQHF
TRBV15	-	-	TRBJ1-2	TGTGCCACCAGCAGCGGGCAGTTCTATGGCTACACCTTC	CATSSGQFYGYTF
TRBV7-3	-	-	TRBJ1-6	TGTGCCAGCACCAACCGGGGGGTTACTAATTCACCCCTCCACTTT	CASTNRGVTNSPLHF
TRBV6-1	-	-	TRBJ1-5	TGTGCCAGCAGCCGGCGGGGGGCAGATCTCCGCAATCAGCCCCAGCATTTT	CASSRRGADLRNQPQHF
TRBV12-3/TRBV12-4	-	-	TRBJ2-3	TGTGCCAGCTGCATCGATTCACCCACAGATACGCAGTATTTT	CASCIDSPTDTQYF
TRBV20-1	TRBD2	-	TRBJ2-7	TGCAGTGCTTATCCGGGACTAGCGATCTCCTACGAGCAGTACTTC	CSAYPGLAISYEQYF
TRBV5-1	-	-	TRBJ1-3	TGCGCCAGCAGCTTGGAACAGGCCTACTCTGGAAACACCATATATTTT	CASSLEQAYSGNTIYF
TRBV28	TRBD2	many	TRBJ2-3	TGTGCCAGCAGTCCCAATTTACTAGCGGGAGGGCCGACCACCAGCACAGATACGCAGTATTTT	CASSPNLLAGGPTTSTDTQYF
TRBV12-3/TRBV12-4	TRBD1	-	TRBJ1-2	TGTGCCAGCAGTTTAGTCCCCGCCCGACAGGGATCCTATGGCTACACCTTC	CASSLVPARQGSYGYTF
TRBV27	-	-	TRBJ2-1	TGTGCCAGCAGTTCGGGCAGGGGTTACAATGAGCAGTTCTTC	CASSSGRGYNEQFF
TRBV7-2	TRBD2	many	TRBJ2-3	TGTGCCAGCAGCTTGAGGAATGCGGGGGGGCCCCTCGCAGATACGCAGTATTTT	CASSLRNAGGPLADTQYF
TRBV5-8	-	few	TRBJ1-5	TGTGCCAGCAGCTTGGGGACCCGAAGCAATAGCAATCAGCCCCAGCATTTT	CASSLGTRSNSNQPQHF
TRBV7-2	-	few	TRBJ2-3	TGTGCCAGCAGCTTCACCGTCTGGGAGAGCACAGATACGCAGTATTTT	CASSFTVWESTDTQYF
TRBV7-2	-	many	TRBJ2-5	TGTGCCAGCAGCCCCCCGGATAGCGGGACAGTTGCCCAGTACTTC	CASSPPDSGTVAQYF
TRBV7-2	TRBD1	many	TRBJ2-7	TGTGCCAGCAGCTGGACGGGACAGCCATACGAGCAGTACTTC	CASSWTGQPYEQYF
TRBV5-4	-	-	TRBJ2-7	TGTGCCGCTAGATGCGAGCAGTACTTC	CAARCEQYF
TRBV20-1	TRBD1	-	TRBJ1-4	TGCAGTGCCGAGGACAGGGACGAAAAACTGTTTTTT	CSAEDRDEKLFF
TRBV6-1	-	many	TRBJ2-7	TGTGCCAGCAGTGATATCGACTCCGGGCTGCAGTACTTC	CASSDIDSGLQYF
TRBV9	-	-	TRBJ1-1	TGTGCCAGCAGCATCGACGGGGAAGAAGCTACTGAAGCTTTCTTT	CASSIDGEEATEAFF
TRBV20-1	TRBD1	few	TRBJ1-2	TGCAGTGCTCGGGACAGGGTTGGGTCTGGCTACACCTTC	CSARDRVGSGYTF
TRBV19	TRBD1	few	TRBJ2-2	TGTGCCAGTATTGGAGGAAATCGACAGGGATACACCGGGGAGCTGTTTTTT	CASIGGNRQGYTGELFF
TRBV2	-	many	TRBJ1-2	TGTGCCAGCATCCCCTCGGTGGGGACCTATGGCTACACCTTC	CASIPSVGTYGYTF
TRBV6-1	-	few	TRBJ1-5	TGTGCCAGCAGCCCCCAGTTTAATAGCAATCAGCCCCAGCATTTT	CASSPQFNSNQPQHF
TRBV7-9	-	many	TRBJ1-4	TGTGCCAGCAGCTTTTTAGATCAACGGGGTGAAAAACTGTTTTTT	CASSFLDQRGEKLFF
TRBV11-2	TRBD2	many	TRBJ2-7	TGTGCCAGCAGCTTAGATAAACTAGCGGGGACGCATTTTTACTCCTACGAGCAGTACTTC	CASSLDKLAGTHFYSYEQYF
TRBV18	-	many	TRBJ1-2	TGTGCCAGCTCCTTCGACGCGGATGGCTACACCTTC	CASSFDADGYTF
TRBV2	-	many	TRBJ1-4	TGTGCCAGCAGGGACACAATCGATTCTAATGAAAAACTGTTTTTT	CASRDTIDSNEKLFF
TRBV6-1	TRBD2	many	TRBJ2-1	TGTGCCAGCAGTGACGGGACTACCAACTTCAATGAGCAGTTCTTC	CASSDGTTNFNEQFF
TRBV7-2	TRBD2	few	TRBJ2-5	TGTGCCAGCAGCCCACCCACTGGGGGGGGGACTTCCGCTGGGACCCAGTACTTC	CASSPPTGGGTSAGTQYF
TRBV11-3	TRBD1	few	TRBJ2-3	TGTGCCAGCAGCTCCCGACAGGGCTTAGTTATTTCAGATACGCAGTATTTT	CASSSRQGLVISDTQYF
TRBV5-6	-	many	TRBJ1-6	TGTGCCAGCAGCTTGGGAGGGTCCTATAATTCACCCCTCCACTTT	CASSLGGSYNSPLHF
TRBV2	-	many	TRBJ1-1	TGTGCCAGCAGTAGCGGAAGAGGCACTGAAGCTTTCTTT	CASSSGRGTEAFF
TRBV28	-	many	TRBJ1-2	TGTGCCAGCAGTGCAGGGGCTGTCTATGGCTACACCTTC	CASSAGAVYGYTF
TRBV5-1	-	many	TRBJ1-1	TGCGCCAGCAGCTTGTACAGCATGAACACTGAAGCTTTCTTT	CASSLYSMNTEAFF